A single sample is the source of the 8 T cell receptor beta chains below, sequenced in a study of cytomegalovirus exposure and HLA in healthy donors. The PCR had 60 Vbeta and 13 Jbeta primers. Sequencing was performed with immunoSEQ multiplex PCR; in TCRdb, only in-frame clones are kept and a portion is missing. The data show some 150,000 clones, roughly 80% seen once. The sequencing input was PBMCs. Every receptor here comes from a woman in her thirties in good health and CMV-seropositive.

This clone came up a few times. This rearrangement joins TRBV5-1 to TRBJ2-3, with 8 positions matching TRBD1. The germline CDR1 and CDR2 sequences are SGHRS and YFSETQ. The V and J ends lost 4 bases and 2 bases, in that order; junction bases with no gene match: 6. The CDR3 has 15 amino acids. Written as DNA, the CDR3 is TGCGCCAGCAGCCGGACAGGGACATCCACAGATACGCAGTATTTT. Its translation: CASSRTGTSTDTQYF.

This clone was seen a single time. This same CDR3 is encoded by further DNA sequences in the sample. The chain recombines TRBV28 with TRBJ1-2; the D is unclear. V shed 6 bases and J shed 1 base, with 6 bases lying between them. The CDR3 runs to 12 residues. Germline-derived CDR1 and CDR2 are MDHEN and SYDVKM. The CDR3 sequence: CASSLRNYGYTF. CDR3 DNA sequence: TGTGCCAGCAGCTTGCGTAACTATGGCTACACCTTC.

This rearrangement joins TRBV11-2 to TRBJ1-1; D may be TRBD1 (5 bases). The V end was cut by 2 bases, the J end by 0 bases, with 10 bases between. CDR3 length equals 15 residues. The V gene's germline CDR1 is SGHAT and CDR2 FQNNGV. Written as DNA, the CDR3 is TGTGCCAGCAGCTTACGTAGGGGTATGAACACTGAAGCTTTCTTT. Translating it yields CASSLRRGMNTEAFF.

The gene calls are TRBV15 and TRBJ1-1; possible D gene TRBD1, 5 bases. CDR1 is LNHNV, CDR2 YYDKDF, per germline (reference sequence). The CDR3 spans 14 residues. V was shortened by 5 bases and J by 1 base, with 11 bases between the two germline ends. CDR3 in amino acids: CATSFRGGNTEAFF. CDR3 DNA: TGTGCCACCAGCTTCCGGGGGGGGAACACTGAAGCTTTCTTT.

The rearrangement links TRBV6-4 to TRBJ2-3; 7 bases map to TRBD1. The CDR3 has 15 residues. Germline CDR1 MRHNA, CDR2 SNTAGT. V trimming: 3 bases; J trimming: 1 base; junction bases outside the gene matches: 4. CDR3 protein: CASSEEGAGTDTQYF. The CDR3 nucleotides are TGTGCCAGCAGTGAAGAGGGGGCCGGCACAGATACGCAGTATTTT.

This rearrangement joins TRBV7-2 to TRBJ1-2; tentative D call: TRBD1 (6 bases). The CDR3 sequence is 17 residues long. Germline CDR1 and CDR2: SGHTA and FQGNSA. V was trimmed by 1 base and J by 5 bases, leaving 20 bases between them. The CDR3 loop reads CASSLDFQGNRVYGYTF. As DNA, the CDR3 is TGTGCCAGCAGCTTAGACTTCCAGGGGAACCGCGTTTATGGCTACACCTTC.

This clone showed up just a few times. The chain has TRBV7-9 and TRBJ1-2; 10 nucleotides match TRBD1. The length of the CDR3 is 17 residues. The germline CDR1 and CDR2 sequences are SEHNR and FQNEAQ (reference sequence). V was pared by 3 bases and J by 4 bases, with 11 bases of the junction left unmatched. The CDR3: CASSFGAGTGVSYGYTF. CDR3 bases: TGTGCCAGCAGCTTTGGAGCTGGGACAGGGGTGAGCTATGGCTACACCTTC.

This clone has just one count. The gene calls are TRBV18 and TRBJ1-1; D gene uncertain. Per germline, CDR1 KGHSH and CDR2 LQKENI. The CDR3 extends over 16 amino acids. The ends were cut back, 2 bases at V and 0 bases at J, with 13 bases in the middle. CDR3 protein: CASSPSITGLNTEAFF. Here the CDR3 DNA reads TGTGCCAGCTCACCATCCATAACCGGGTTGAACACTGAAGCTTTCTTT.